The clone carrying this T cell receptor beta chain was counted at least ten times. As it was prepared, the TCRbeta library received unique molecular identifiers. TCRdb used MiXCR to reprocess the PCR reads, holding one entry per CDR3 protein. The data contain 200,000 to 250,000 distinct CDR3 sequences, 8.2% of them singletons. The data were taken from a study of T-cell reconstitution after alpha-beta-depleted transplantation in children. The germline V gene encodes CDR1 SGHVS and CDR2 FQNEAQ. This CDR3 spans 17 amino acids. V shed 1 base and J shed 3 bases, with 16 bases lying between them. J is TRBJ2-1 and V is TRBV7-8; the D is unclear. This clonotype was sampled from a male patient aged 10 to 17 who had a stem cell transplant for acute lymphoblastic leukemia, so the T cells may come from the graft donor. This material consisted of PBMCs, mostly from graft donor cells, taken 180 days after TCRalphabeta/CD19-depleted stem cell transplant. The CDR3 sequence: CASSLVYGPANYNEQFF. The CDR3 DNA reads TGTGCCAGCAGCTTAGTCTATGGCCCGGCTAACTACAATGAGCAGTTCTTC.